This TCR beta chain was found in a study of OX40 agonist ivuxolimab in advanced cancers. V lost 6 bases to trimming and J lost 13 bases, with 16 bases between them. The CDR3 is 12 residues long. The V gene's germline CDR1 is MRHNA and CDR2 SNTAGT. This clone was recorded only once. TCRdb's copy holds only in-frame clones and misses some; the assay was immunoSEQ multiplex PCR. The sample lists 90,000 to 100,000 clones, 70% to 85% occurring once. The rearrangement links TRBV6-4 to TRBJ2-4; D is unclear. The material was CD4+ or CD8+ T cells sorted from blood, obtained in a trial of the OX40 agonist ivuxolimab. The TCR sequence derives from an adult with an advanced solid tumor such as melanoma, head and neck, liver or kidney cancer. The CDR3 here is CASRWLRSRQYF. The CDR3 bases are TGTGCCAGCAGATGGTTGCGGAGTAGACAGTACTTC.